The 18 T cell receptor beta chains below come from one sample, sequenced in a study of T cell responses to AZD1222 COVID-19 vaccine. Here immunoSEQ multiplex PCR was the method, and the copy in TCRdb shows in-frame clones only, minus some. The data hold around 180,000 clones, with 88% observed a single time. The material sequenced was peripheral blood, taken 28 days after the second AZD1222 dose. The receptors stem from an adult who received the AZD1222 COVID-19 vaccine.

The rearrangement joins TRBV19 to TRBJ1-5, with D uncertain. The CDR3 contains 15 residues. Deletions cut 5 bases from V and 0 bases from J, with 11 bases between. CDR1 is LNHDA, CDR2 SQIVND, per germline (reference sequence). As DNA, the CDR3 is TGTGCCAGTAGTTCGGACGGATATAGCAATCAGCCCCAGCATTTT. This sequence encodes CASSSDGYSNQPQHF. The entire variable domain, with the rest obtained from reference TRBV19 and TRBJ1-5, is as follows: DGGITQSPKYLFRKEGQNVTLSCEQNLNHDAMYWYRQDPGQGLRLIYYSQIVNDFQKGDIAEGYSVSREKKESFPLTVTSAQKNPTAFYLCASSSDGYSNQPQHFGDGTRLSIL.

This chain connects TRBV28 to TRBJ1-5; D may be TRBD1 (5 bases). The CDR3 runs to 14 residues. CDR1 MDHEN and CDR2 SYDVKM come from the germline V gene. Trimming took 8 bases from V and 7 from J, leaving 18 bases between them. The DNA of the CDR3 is TGTGCCAGCCGCGCCGGGGGGGGAGGACAGCCCCAGCATTTT. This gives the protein CASRAGGGGQPQHF.

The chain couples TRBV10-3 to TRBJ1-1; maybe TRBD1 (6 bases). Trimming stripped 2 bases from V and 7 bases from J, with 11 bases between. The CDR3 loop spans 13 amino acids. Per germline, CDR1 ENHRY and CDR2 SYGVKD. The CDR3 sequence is CAISEETGSEAFF. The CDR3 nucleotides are TGTGCCATCAGTGAGGAAACAGGGAGTGAAGCTTTCTTT.

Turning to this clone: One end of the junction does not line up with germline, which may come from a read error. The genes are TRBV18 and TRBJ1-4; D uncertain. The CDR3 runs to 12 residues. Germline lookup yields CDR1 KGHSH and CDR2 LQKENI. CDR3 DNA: TGTGCCAGCTCAACACCAAATGAAAAACTGTTTTTT. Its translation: CASSTPNEKLFF.

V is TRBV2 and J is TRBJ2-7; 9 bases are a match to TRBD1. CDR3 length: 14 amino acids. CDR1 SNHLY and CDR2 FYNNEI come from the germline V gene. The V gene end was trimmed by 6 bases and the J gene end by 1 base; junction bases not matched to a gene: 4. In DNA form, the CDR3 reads TGTGCCAGCAGAGCCGGGACAGGGTCCTACGAGCAGTACTTC. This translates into CASRAGTGSYEQYF.

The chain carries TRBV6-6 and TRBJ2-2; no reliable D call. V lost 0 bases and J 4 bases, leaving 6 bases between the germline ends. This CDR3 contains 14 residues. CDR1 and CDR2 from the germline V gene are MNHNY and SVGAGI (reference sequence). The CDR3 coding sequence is TGTGCCAGCAGTTACTCGTGGTCCACCGGGGAGCTGTTTTTT. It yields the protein CASSYSWSTGELFF.

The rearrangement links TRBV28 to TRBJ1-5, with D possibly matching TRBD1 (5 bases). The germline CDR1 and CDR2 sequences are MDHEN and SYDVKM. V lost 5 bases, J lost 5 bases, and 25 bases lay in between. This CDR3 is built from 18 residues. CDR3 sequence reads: CASSAGLGRARGYQPQHF. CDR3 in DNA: TGTGCCAGCAGTGCCGGATTAGGACGAGCGCGGGGGTATCAGCCCCAGCATTTT.

The CDR3 protein is CASSLEGSHTGELFF. The CDR3 nucleotides read TGTGCCAGCAGCTTAGAGGGCAGCCACACCGGGGAGCTGTTTTTT. The chain combines TRBV11-3 with TRBJ2-2, with unresolved D. The CDR3 runs to 15 residues. The V and J ends lost 0 bases and 3 bases respectively, with 8 bases between them. The germline V gene encodes CDR1 SGHNT and CDR2 YENEEA.

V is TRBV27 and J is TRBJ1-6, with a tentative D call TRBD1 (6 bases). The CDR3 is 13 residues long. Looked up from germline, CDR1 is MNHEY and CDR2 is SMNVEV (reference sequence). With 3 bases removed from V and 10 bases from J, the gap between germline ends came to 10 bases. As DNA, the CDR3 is TGTGCCAGCAGTTTCAGGGGAGGCTCACCCCTCCACTTT. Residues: CASSFRGGSPLHF.

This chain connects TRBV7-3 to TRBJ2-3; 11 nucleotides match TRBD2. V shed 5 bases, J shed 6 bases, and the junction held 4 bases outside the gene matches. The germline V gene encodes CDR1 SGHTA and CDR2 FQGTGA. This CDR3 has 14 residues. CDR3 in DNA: TGTGCCAGCAGCCCGGGGACTAGCGGCGATACGCAGTATTTT. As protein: CASSPGTSGDTQYF.

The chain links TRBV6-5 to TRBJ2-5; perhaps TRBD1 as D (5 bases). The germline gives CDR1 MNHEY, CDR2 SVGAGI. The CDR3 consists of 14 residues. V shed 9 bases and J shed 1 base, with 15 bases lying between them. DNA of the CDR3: TGTGCCAGTTTCCCGACCAGGGCCCAAGAGACCCAGTACTTC. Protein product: CASFPTRAQETQYF.

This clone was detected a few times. In DNA form, the CDR3 reads TGTGCCAGCAGCTTAGACAGCGACAGGGGGAAATCACCCCTCCACTTT. This gives the protein CASSLDSDRGKSPLHF. This rearrangement joins TRBV7-2 to TRBJ1-6; 9 positions match TRBD1. Germline V lookup: CDR1 SGHTA, CDR2 FQGNSA. J lost 10 bases, V lost 1 base, and 8 bases had no gene match. The CDR3 loop spans 16 amino acids.

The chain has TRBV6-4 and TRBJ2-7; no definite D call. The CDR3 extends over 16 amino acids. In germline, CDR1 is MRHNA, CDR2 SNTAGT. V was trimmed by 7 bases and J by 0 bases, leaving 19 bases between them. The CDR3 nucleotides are TGTGCCAGCACCGATTTGCGGAACTTGAGCTCCTACGAGCAGTACTTC. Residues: CASTDLRNLSSYEQYF.

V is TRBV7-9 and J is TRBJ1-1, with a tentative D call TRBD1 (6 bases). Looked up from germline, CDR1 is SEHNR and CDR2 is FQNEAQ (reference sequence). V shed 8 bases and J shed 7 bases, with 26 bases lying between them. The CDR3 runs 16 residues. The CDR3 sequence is CASSSGGLTGQDEAFF. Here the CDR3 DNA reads TGTGCCAGCTCGTCGGGGGGCCTGACGGGACAAGATGAAGCTTTCTTT.

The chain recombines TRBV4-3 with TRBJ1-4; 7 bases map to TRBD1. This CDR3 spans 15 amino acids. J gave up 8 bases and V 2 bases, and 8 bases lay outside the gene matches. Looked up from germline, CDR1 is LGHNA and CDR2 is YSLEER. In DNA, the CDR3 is TGCGCCAGCAGCCAACAACAGGGGAGGGGAGAAAAACTGTTTTTT. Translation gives CASSQQQGRGEKLFF.

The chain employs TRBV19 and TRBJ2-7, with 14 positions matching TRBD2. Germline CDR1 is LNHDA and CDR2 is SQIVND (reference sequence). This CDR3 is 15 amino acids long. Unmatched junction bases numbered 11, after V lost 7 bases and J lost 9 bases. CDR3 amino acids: CASMGTSGSLRTQYF. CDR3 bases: TGTGCCAGTATGGGGACTAGCGGGAGTTTGAGGACGCAGTACTTC. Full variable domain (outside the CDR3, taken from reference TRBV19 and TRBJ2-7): DGGITQSPKYLFRKEGQNVTLSCEQNLNHDAMYWYRQDPGQGLRLIYYSQIVNDFQKGDIAEGYSVSREKKESFPLTVTSAQKNPTAFYLCASMGTSGSLRTQYFGPGTRLTVT.

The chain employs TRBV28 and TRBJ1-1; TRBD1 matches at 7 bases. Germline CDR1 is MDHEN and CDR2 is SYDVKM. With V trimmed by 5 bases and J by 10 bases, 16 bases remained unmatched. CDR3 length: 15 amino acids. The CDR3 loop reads CASSTPSTGLMVAFF. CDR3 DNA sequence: TGTGCCAGCAGTACGCCGTCGACAGGGCTAATGGTAGCTTTCTTT.

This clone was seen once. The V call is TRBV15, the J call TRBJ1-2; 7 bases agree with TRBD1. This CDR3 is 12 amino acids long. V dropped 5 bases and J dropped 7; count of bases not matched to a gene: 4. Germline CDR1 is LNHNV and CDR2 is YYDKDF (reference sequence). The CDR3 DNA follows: TGTGCCACCAGCGGACGACAGGGTGGCTACACCTTC. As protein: CATSGRQGGYTF.